This entry is about one T cell receptor (beta chain). The source of the sample is a study of cytomegalovirus exposure and HLA in healthy donors. The overall study: Among over 300 genotyped donors, approximately 80% fell in the Caucasian-associated ancestry cluster.

This CDR3 has 11 residues. CDR1 is DFQATT and CDR2 is SNEGSKA in the germline V gene (reference sequence). The V end lost 8 bases, the J end lost 1 base, and 8 bases lay between the germline ends. PCR used 60 Vbeta primers and 13 Jbeta primers. Assay used: immunoSEQ multiplex PCR; TCRdb lists only in-frame clones, some missing. The sample has over 95,000 clones, 60% to 85% seen once. Sequencing used PBMCs. The V gene is TRBV20-1, the J gene TRBJ1-1; D gene uncertain. The sequence derives from a woman aged 35 to 49 in good health and CMV-seropositive. This CDR3 is CSKSWNTEAFF. CDR3 nucleotide sequence: TGCAGTAAGAGTTGGAACACTGAAGCTTTCTTT.